These T cell receptor beta chains were read from a single sample in a study of T cell responses to AZD1222 COVID-19 vaccine. Here immunoSEQ multiplex PCR was the method, and the copy in TCRdb shows in-frame clones only, minus some. The data hold about 140,000 clones, with 92% observed a single time. Material: peripheral blood, obtained on day 0 of AZD1222 vaccination. These receptor sequences come from an adult in good health. The CDR3 runs from the conserved cysteine through the conserved F or W. D genes are given only for firm matches. A row's size may be missing; if present it is once, few, many or a size class.

clone size: NA
V gene: TRBV14
D gene: TRBD1
J gene: TRBJ2-7
CDR3 protein: CASSQFPFRDRNYEQYF
CDR3 DNA: TGTGCCAGCAGCCAATTCCCTTTCCGGGACAGGAACTACGAGCAGTACTTC

clone size: NA
V gene: TRBV9
D gene: NA
J gene: TRBJ1-1
CDR3 protein: CASSVGEGNTEAFF
CDR3 DNA: TGTGCCAGCAGCGTAGGAGAGGGGAACACTGAAGCTTTCTTT

clone size: NA
V gene: TRBV4-1
D gene: NA
J gene: TRBJ1-3
CDR3 protein: CASSGRSLSGNTIYF
CDR3 DNA: TGCGCCAGCAGCGGACGCTCACTCTCTGGAAACACCATATATTTT

clone size: NA
V gene: TRBV27
D gene: TRBD1
J gene: TRBJ1-2
CDR3 protein: CASGDPDRGYGYTF
CDR3 DNA: TGTGCCAGCGGGGACCCGGACAGGGGCTATGGCTACACCTTC

clone size: NA
V gene: TRBV7-9
D gene: TRBD1
J gene: TRBJ2-5
CDR3 protein: CASSHRATGRRQETQYF
CDR3 DNA: TGTGCCAGCAGCCACAGGGCGACAGGGCGGAGGCAAGAGACCCAGTACTTC

clone size: NA
V gene: TRBV6-4
D gene: NA
J gene: TRBJ1-1
CDR3 protein: CASSAFPGGTEAFF
CDR3 DNA: TGTGCCAGCAGTGCTTTCCCAGGTGGCACTGAAGCTTTCTTT

clone size: NA
V gene: TRBV5-5
D gene: TRBD2
J gene: TRBJ2-7
CDR3 protein: CASSSSSGRYEQYF
CDR3 DNA: TGTGCCAGCAGCTCCTCTAGCGGGCGGTACGAGCAGTACTTC

clone size: NA
V gene: TRBV6-1
D gene: TRBD1
J gene: TRBJ1-6
CDR3 protein: CASSDFTGTGNSPLHF
CDR3 DNA: TGTGCCAGCAGTGATTTTACCGGGACAGGGAATTCACCCCTCCACTTT

clone size: once
V gene: TRBV5-1
D gene: TRBD2
J gene: TRBJ2-7
CDR3 protein: CASSSGSLGYEQYF
CDR3 DNA: TGCGCCAGCAGCAGCGGGAGTTTGGGATACGAGCAGTACTTC

clone size: NA
V gene: TRBV27
D gene: TRBD1
J gene: TRBJ1-2
CDR3 protein: CASSPTGSTGYTF
CDR3 DNA: TGTGCCAGCAGTCCGACAGGGAGTACTGGCTACACCTTC

clone size: NA
V gene: TRBV14
D gene: NA
J gene: TRBJ2-7
CDR3 protein: CASSQDSPPPLPLHEQYF
CDR3 DNA: TGTGCCAGCAGCCAAGATTCGCCCCCCCCGCTACCCCTCCACGAGCAGTACTTC

clone size: NA
V gene: TRBV10-1
D gene: NA
J gene: TRBJ2-1
CDR3 protein: CASSESRGSNEQFF
CDR3 DNA: TGCGCCAGCAGTGAGTCCCGGGGTAGCAATGAGCAGTTCTTC

clone size: NA
V gene: TRBV9
D gene: NA
J gene: TRBJ1-6
CDR3 protein: CASSPLGDFGESPLHF
CDR3 DNA: TGTGCCAGCAGCCCCTTGGGGGATTTTGGGGAGTCACCCCTCCACTTT

clone size: NA
V gene: TRBV28
D gene: NA
J gene: TRBJ1-4
CDR3 protein: CASKGRVNEKLFF
CDR3 DNA: TGTGCCAGCAAGGGGCGGGTTAATGAAAAACTGTTTTTT

clone size: NA
V gene: TRBV2
D gene: NA
J gene: TRBJ1-1
CDR3 protein: CASLYDTEAFF
CDR3 DNA: TGTGCCAGCCTGTATGACACTGAAGCTTTCTTT

clone size: NA
V gene: TRBV2
D gene: NA
J gene: TRBJ2-7
CDR3 protein: CASSATSYEQYF
CDR3 DNA: TGTGCCAGCAGTGCGACGAGCTACGAGCAGTACTTC

clone size: NA
V gene: TRBV5-1
D gene: NA
J gene: TRBJ2-1
CDR3 protein: CASSLAAGLSYNEQFF
CDR3 DNA: TGCGCCAGCAGCTTGGCTGCGGGGCTCTCCTACAATGAGCAGTTCTTC

clone size: NA
V gene: TRBV27
D gene: NA
J gene: TRBJ2-7
CDR3 protein: CASSFGQSYEQYF
CDR3 DNA: TGTGCCAGCAGTTTCGGACAGTCCTACGAGCAGTACTTC

clone size: once
V gene: TRBV10-3
D gene: NA
J gene: TRBJ2-2
CDR3 protein: CAISEGVNTGELFF
CDR3 DNA: TGTGCCATCAGTGAGGGAGTGAACACCGGGGAGCTGTTTTTT

clone size: NA
V gene: TRBV5-1
D gene: NA
J gene: TRBJ1-2
CDR3 protein: CASSLGTDYGYTF
CDR3 DNA: TGCGCCAGCAGCTTGGGGACAGACTATGGCTACACCTTC

clone size: NA
V gene: TRBV19
D gene: TRBD1
J gene: TRBJ1-5
CDR3 protein: CASSTRTGAQPQHF
CDR3 DNA: TGTGCCAGTAGTACTCGGACAGGGGCACAGCCCCAGCATTTT

clone size: once
V gene: TRBV5-1
D gene: TRBD2
J gene: TRBJ2-5
CDR3 protein: CASTLPRLAGVGETQYF
CDR3 DNA: TGCGCCAGCACCTTGCCCCGACTAGCGGGAGTGGGTGAGACCCAGTACTTC

clone size: NA
V gene: TRBV9
D gene: NA
J gene: TRBJ1-3
CDR3 protein: CASSVDTANSGNTIYF
CDR3 DNA: TGTGCCAGCAGCGTAGACACCGCTAACTCTGGAAACACCATATATTTT

clone size: NA
V gene: TRBV6-2/TRBV6-3
D gene: NA
J gene: TRBJ1-6
CDR3 protein: CASSLWGLNSPLHF
CDR3 DNA: TGTGCCAGCAGTTTGTGGGGCCTTAATTCACCCCTCCACTTT

clone size: NA
V gene: TRBV27
D gene: NA
J gene: TRBJ1-5
CDR3 protein: CATGLINQPQHF
CDR3 DNA: TGTGCCACCGGACTGATTAATCAGCCCCAGCATTTT

clone size: NA
V gene: TRBV2
D gene: NA
J gene: TRBJ2-2
CDR3 protein: CASSVLGGSNTGELFF
CDR3 DNA: TGTGCCAGCAGTGTGCTAGGCGGATCGAACACCGGGGAGCTGTTTTTT

clone size: NA
V gene: TRBV5-1
D gene: TRBD1
J gene: TRBJ2-6
CDR3 protein: CASSLWTGVSGANVLTF
CDR3 DNA: TGCGCCAGCAGCTTGTGGACAGGGGTCTCTGGGGCCAACGTCCTGACTTTC

clone size: NA
V gene: TRBV24-1
D gene: NA
J gene: TRBJ2-2
CDR3 protein: CATSEPNTGELFF
CDR3 DNA: TGTGCCACCAGTGAGCCGAACACCGGGGAGCTGTTTTTT

clone size: NA
V gene: TRBV5-1
D gene: NA
J gene: TRBJ2-5
CDR3 protein: CASSWAGQTQETQYF
CDR3 DNA: TGCGCCAGCAGCTGGGCGGGACAGACCCAAGAGACCCAGTACTTC

clone size: NA
V gene: TRBV3-1/TRBV3-2
D gene: NA
J gene: TRBJ1-2
CDR3 protein: CASSQGRGYTF
CDR3 DNA: TGTGCCAGCAGCCAAGGGCGAGGCTACACCTTC

clone size: NA
V gene: TRBV9
D gene: NA
J gene: TRBJ2-5
CDR3 protein: CASSVTPEAAQYF
CDR3 DNA: TGTGCCAGCAGCGTCACCCCGGAAGCGGCCCAGTACTTC

clone size: NA
V gene: TRBV28
D gene: TRBD1
J gene: TRBJ1-5
CDR3 protein: CASSPRNYRGDNQPQHF
CDR3 DNA: TGTGCCAGCAGTCCTAGAAACTACAGGGGAGACAATCAGCCCCAGCATTTT

clone size: NA
V gene: TRBV7-8
D gene: TRBD1
J gene: TRBJ2-5
CDR3 protein: CASSGVRGPQETQYF
CDR3 DNA: TGTGCCAGCAGCGGGGTGAGGGGGCCCCAAGAGACCCAGTACTTC

clone size: NA
V gene: TRBV5-1
D gene: TRBD2
J gene: TRBJ2-7
CDR3 protein: CASSHGTSGSMEGDYEQYF
CDR3 DNA: TGCGCCAGCAGCCACGGGACTAGCGGGAGTATGGAGGGGGACTACGAGCAGTACTTC

clone size: NA
V gene: TRBV11-1
D gene: NA
J gene: TRBJ2-7
CDR3 protein: CASRGQGSNEQYF
CDR3 DNA: TGTGCCAGCCGAGGGCAGGGGAGCAACGAGCAGTACTTC

clone size: few
V gene: TRBV12-5
D gene: NA
J gene: TRBJ1-1
CDR3 protein: CASGLPQNTEAFF
CDR3 DNA: TGTGCTAGTGGTTTGCCTCAGAACACTGAAGCTTTCTTT

clone size: NA
V gene: TRBV5-1
D gene: NA
J gene: TRBJ1-6
CDR3 protein: CASSLDTGDSPLHF
CDR3 DNA: TGCGCCAGCAGCTTGGACACCGGGGATTCACCCCTCCACTTT

clone size: NA
V gene: TRBV5-5
D gene: NA
J gene: TRBJ2-3
CDR3 protein: CASSPSGRIQYF
CDR3 DNA: TGTGCCAGCAGCCCGAGCGGGCGCATACAGTATTTT

clone size: NA
V gene: TRBV11-2
D gene: NA
J gene: TRBJ2-1
CDR3 protein: CASSLFGGYNEQFF
CDR3 DNA: TGTGCCAGCAGCTTATTTGGGGGGTACAATGAGCAGTTCTTC

clone size: NA
V gene: TRBV5-6
D gene: NA
J gene: TRBJ2-5
CDR3 protein: CASSLGGFEETQYF
CDR3 DNA: TGTGCCAGCAGCTTGGGCGGATTTGAAGAGACCCAGTACTTC

clone size: few
V gene: TRBV5-4
D gene: NA
J gene: TRBJ2-1
CDR3 protein: CASSSDRNNEQFF
CDR3 DNA: TGTGCCAGCAGCTCCGACAGAAACAATGAGCAGTTCTTC

clone size: NA
V gene: TRBV7-2
D gene: NA
J gene: TRBJ2-5
CDR3 protein: CASSLWVNEETQYF
CDR3 DNA: TGTGCCAGCAGCTTATGGGTAAACGAAGAGACCCAGTACTTC

clone size: NA
V gene: TRBV18
D gene: NA
J gene: TRBJ2-7
CDR3 protein: CASSPPGKFPSYEQYF
CDR3 DNA: TGTGCCAGCTCACCACCGGGGAAATTTCCCTCCTACGAGCAGTACTTC

clone size: NA
V gene: TRBV7-6
D gene: NA
J gene: TRBJ2-7
CDR3 protein: CASSLSGWGAHEQYF
CDR3 DNA: TGTGCCAGCAGCTTATCAGGGTGGGGGGCCCACGAGCAGTACTTC

clone size: NA
V gene: TRBV25-1
D gene: NA
J gene: TRBJ2-1
CDR3 protein: CASGLSSYNEQFF
CDR3 DNA: TGTGCCAGCGGGCTCAGCTCCTACAATGAGCAGTTCTTC

clone size: NA
V gene: TRBV12-1
D gene: NA
J gene: TRBJ2-4
CDR3 protein: CASTGRGLAGERAKNIQYF
CDR3 DNA: TGTGCCAGCACCGGGAGGGGACTAGCGGGAGAACGGGCCAAAAACATTCAGTACTTC

clone size: NA
V gene: TRBV7-9
D gene: NA
J gene: TRBJ2-2
CDR3 protein: CASSLALSWAGELFF
CDR3 DNA: TGTGCCAGCAGCTTAGCTTTGTCATGGGCCGGGGAGCTGTTTTTT

clone size: NA
V gene: TRBV7-9
D gene: NA
J gene: TRBJ1-1
CDR3 protein: CASSLRGGTEAFF
CDR3 DNA: TGTGCCAGCAGCTTGAGGGGTGGCACTGAAGCTTTCTTT

clone size: NA
V gene: TRBV7-9
D gene: TRBD2
J gene: TRBJ2-1
CDR3 protein: CASWSLAGTYNEQFF
CDR3 DNA: TGTGCCAGCTGGTCTCTAGCGGGAACCTACAATGAGCAGTTCTTC

clone size: NA
V gene: TRBV28
D gene: NA
J gene: TRBJ2-7
CDR3 protein: CASSGGRGTREQYF
CDR3 DNA: TGTGCCAGCAGTGGGGGGAGGGGGACGCGCGAGCAGTACTTC

clone size: NA
V gene: TRBV5-1
D gene: NA
J gene: TRBJ2-7
CDR3 protein: CASSLSSYEQYF
CDR3 DNA: TGCGCCAGCAGCTTGAGCTCCTACGAGCAGTACTTC

clone size: NA
V gene: TRBV7-9
D gene: NA
J gene: TRBJ2-7
CDR3 protein: CASSYDRDSYEQYF
CDR3 DNA: TGTGCCAGCAGCTATGACAGAGATTCCTACGAGCAGTACTTC